Below are 11 T cell receptor beta chains sequenced from a single sample in a study of blood T cells in healthy people across ages. Then a second PCR, running about 6 to 12 cycles, was carried out with a sample-barcoded 5' primer and a J-beta primer mix. TCRdb re-derived calls from the 5' RACE reads in MiXCR, one entry per CDR3 protein. The data hold about 800,000 distinct CDR3 sequences, with roughly 25% observed a single time. This sample was shared with a second study, whose subject was T cells of mothers and their children.

Material: blood. These receptors all stem from a boy younger than 18 in good health.

Only a few counts were recorded for this clonotype. The chain joins TRBV30 to TRBJ1-5, with D possibly matching TRBD1 (6 bases). V dropped 0 bases and J dropped 4 bases, with 10 bases sitting between them. Germline values: CDR1 GTSNPN, CDR2 SVGIG (reference sequence). This CDR3 comprises 14 residues. The chain's CDR3 is CAWSVGTTNQPQHF. CDR3 DNA sequence: TGTGCCTGGAGTGTTGGGACAACTAATCAGCCCCAGCATTTT. The whole variable domain, remainder taken from reference TRBV30 and TRBJ1-5, is SQTIHQWPATLVQPVGSPLSLECTVEGTSNPNLYWYRQAAGRGLQLLFYSVGIGQISSEVPQNLSASRPQDRQFILSSKKLLLSDSGFYLCAWSVGTTNQPQHFGDGTRLSIL.

This chain joins TRBV4-3 and TRBJ2-7; maybe TRBD1 (7 bases). The CDR3 loop spans 15 amino acids. The V end lost 0 bases, the J end lost 5 bases, and 14 bases lay between the germline ends. Looked up from germline, CDR1 is LGHNA and CDR2 is YSLEER. The CDR3 protein is CASSQESQGGHEQYF. The CDR3 DNA follows: TGCGCCAGCAGCCAAGAAAGTCAGGGGGGCCACGAGCAGTACTTC.

The V and J genes are TRBV11-2 and TRBJ1-4; no clear D gene. V was pared by 5 bases and J by 2 bases, with 21 bases between. The CDR3 is made up of 18 amino acids. The germline V gene encodes CDR1 SGHAT and CDR2 FQNNGV. The CDR3 here is CASSGFGRTESTNEKLFF. The CDR3 DNA sequence: TGTGCCAGCAGCGGGTTCGGGAGGACCGAATCCACTAATGAAAAACTGTTTTTT.

The chain joins TRBV27 to TRBJ2-5, with 9 bases aligning to TRBD1. The CDR3 sequence is 16 residues long. The V gene's germline CDR1 is MNHEY and CDR2 SMNVEV (reference sequence). Trimming took 5 bases from V and 5 from J; bases not matched to a gene: 12. The CDR3 is CASSTSPGTGFETQYF. DNA for the CDR3: TGTGCCAGCAGTACCAGCCCCGGGACAGGGTTCGAGACCCAGTACTTC.

This clonotype showed up just a few times. Sequence at one end of the junction differs from germline and may be a read error. This chain joins TRBV5-1 and TRBJ1-1; 7 bases map to TRBD1. The CDR3 loop spans 15 amino acids. The germline V gene encodes CDR1 SGHRS and CDR2 YFSETQ. The CDR3 DNA sequence: TGCGCCAGCAGCTCTACAGGGGACTTGAACGCTGAAGCTTTCTTT. This encodes CASSSTGDLNAEAFF.

The table lists this clonotype with a few counts. The chain is built from TRBV4-1 and TRBJ2-1; D may be TRBD1 or TRBD2 (5 bases each). V lost 3 bases, J lost 5 bases, and 11 bases lay in between. The CDR3 contains 14 residues. Per the germline V gene, CDR1 is MGHRA and CDR2 is YSYEKL. Here the CDR3 DNA reads TGCGCCAGCAGCCATACCGGGGCGAACAATGAGCAGTTCTTC. It is translated as CASSHTGANNEQFF.

This rearrangement joins TRBV29-1 to TRBJ2-6; the D gene is possibly TRBD1 (6 bases). The germline V and J ends were trimmed by 6 bases and 0 bases, with 12 bases remaining between them. The CDR3 runs to 15 residues. Germline V gene data show CDR1 as SQVTM and CDR2 as ANQGSEA. The CDR3 nucleotides read TGCAGCGTCACAGGGCGGATCTCTGGGGCCAACGTCCTGACTTTC. Amino acids: CSVTGRISGANVLTF.

Concerning this clonotype: A much larger clonotype is one base distant, so this may be a read error. V is TRBV28 and J is TRBJ1-1; possible D gene TRBD1, 6 bases. The CDR3 runs to 13 residues. Germline values: CDR1 MDHEN, CDR2 SYDVKM. Trimming removed 3 bases at V and 10 bases at J, with 15 bases between. The DNA for the CDR3 is TGTGCCAGCAGTTTTAGGTCGGGACAAGGAGCTTTCTTT. Protein product: CASSFRSGQGAFF.

The chain recombines TRBV9 with TRBJ2-1; unclear D gene. The CDR3 extends over 14 amino acids. The germline CDR1 and CDR2 sequences are SGDLS and YYNGEE. With 0 bases removed from V and 7 bases from J, the gap between germline ends came to 11 bases. The CDR3, as DNA: TGTGCCAGCAGCGTAGGTCCTTTGGGGAATGAGCAGTTCTTC. Its protein product is CASSVGPLGNEQFF.

The gene calls are TRBV29-1 and TRBJ2-5; 7 positions agree with TRBD2. The J call may be in error: the DNA end matches TRBJ2-7 better. The CDR3 is 14 amino acids. Germline V gives CDR1 SQVTM, CDR2 ANQGSEA. The CDR3 coding sequence is TGCAGCGTTGACGGGACTAAAAATGGCTACGAGCAGTACTTC. Amino acids: CSVDGTKNGYEQYF.

In its sample, this clonotype was seen a few times. The rearrangement links TRBV20-1 to TRBJ2-7, with 10 bases lining up with TRBD1. J lost 4 bases, V lost 4 bases, and 4 bases had no gene match. The germline V gene encodes CDR1 DFQATT and CDR2 SNEGSKA (reference sequence). The CDR3 contains 13 residues. The CDR3 spells CSATDRGKYEQYF. As DNA, the CDR3 is TGCAGTGCTACGGACAGGGGGAAGTACGAGCAGTACTTC.